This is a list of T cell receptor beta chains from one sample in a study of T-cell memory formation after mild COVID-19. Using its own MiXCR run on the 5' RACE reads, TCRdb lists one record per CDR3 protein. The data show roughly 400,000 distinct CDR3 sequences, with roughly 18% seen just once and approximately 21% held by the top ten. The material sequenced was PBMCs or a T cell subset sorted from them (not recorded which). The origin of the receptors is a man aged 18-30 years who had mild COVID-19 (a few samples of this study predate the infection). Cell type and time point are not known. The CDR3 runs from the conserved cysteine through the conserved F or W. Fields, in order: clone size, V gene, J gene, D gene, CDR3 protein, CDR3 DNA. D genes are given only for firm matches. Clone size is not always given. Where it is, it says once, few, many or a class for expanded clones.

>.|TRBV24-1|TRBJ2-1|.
CATSQPGGNEQFF
TGTGCCACCAGTCAACCCGGGGGCAATGAGCAGTTCTTC
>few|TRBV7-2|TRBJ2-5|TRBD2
CASSLVRTSGVETQYF
TGTGCCAGCAGCTTAGTAAGGACTAGCGGCGTGGAGACCCAGTACTTC
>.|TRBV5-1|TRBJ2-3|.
CASSLAGADYTTDTQYF
TGCGCCAGCAGCTTGGCCGGGGCAGACTATACCACAGATACGCAGTATTTT
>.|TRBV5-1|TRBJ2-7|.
CASSLEGTYEQYF
TGCGCCAGCAGCTTGGAGGGAACCTACGAGCAGTACTTC
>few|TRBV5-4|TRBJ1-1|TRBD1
CASSLGTGNTFF
TGTGCCAGCAGCTTGGGGACAGGGAATACTTTCTTT
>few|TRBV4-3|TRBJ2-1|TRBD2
CASSQDLASGGAGQFF
TGCGCCAGCAGCCAAGATCTTGCTAGCGGGGGGGCCGGGCAGTTCTTC
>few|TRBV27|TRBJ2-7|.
CASSSTGSPYEQYF
TGTGCCAGCAGTTCAACCGGGAGCCCCTACGAGCAGTACTTC
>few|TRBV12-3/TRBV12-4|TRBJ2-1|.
CASSRAYNEQFF
TGTGCCAGCAGTAGGGCGTACAATGAGCAGTTCTTC
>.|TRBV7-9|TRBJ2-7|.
CASSLSASSEQYF
TGTGCCAGCAGCTTGAGTGCTTCTAGCGAGCAGTACTTC
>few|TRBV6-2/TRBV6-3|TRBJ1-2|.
CASSYSNPALGYTF
TGTGCCAGCAGTTACTCGAACCCAGCTCTGGGCTACACCTTC
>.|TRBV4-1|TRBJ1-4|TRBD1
CASSHPPGQGARKLFF
TGCGCCAGCAGCCATCCTCCGGGACAGGGGGCCCGAAAACTGTTTTTT
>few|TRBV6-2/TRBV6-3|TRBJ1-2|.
CASRLGLLVTYTF
TGTGCCAGCAGGCTGGGTTTACTCGTAACCTACACCTTC
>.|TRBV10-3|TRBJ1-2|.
CAISDSTRGRNSVGYTF
TGTGCCATCAGTGACTCCACGAGGGGGAGGAATTCAGTTGGCTACACCTTC
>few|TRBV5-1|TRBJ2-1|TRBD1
CASQGQGLINEQFF
TGCGCCAGCCAGGGACAGGGCTTGATCAATGAGCAGTTCTTC
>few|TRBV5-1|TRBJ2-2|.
CASSLRGGQNTGELFF
TGCGCCAGCAGCTTACGTGGGGGCCAGAACACCGGGGAGCTGTTTTTT
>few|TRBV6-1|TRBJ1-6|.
CASRPDGEFYSPLHF
TGTGCCAGCAGGCCGGACGGAGAATTCTATTCACCCCTCCACTTT
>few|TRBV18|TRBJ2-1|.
CASSPPSLENEQFF
TGTGCCAGCTCACCACCCTCCCTGGAAAATGAGCAGTTCTTC
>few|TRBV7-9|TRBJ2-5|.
CASSPARRSFQETQYF
TGTGCCAGCAGCCCTGCCCGCAGATCCTTCCAAGAGACCCAGTACTTC
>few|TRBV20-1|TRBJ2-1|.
CSAPWASHEQFF
TGCAGTGCCCCCTGGGCTAGTCATGAGCAGTTCTTC
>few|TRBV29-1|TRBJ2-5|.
CSVDQGRGRTQYF
TGCAGCGTTGATCAGGGGCGAGGGAGGACCCAGTACTTC
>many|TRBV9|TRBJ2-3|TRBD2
CASSRPGLAPDTQYF
TGTGCCAGCAGCCGGCCGGGACTAGCGCCAGATACGCAGTATTTT
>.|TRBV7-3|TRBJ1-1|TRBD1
CASSLHYRGQSDNTEAFF
TGTGCCAGCAGCTTACACTACAGGGGGCAATCAGATAACACTGAAGCTTTCTTT
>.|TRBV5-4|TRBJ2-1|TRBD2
CASSLGAGDYNEQFF
TGTGCCAGCAGCTTGGGAGCGGGGGACTACAATGAGCAGTTCTTC
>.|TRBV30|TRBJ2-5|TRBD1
CAGTGKETQYF
TGTGCCGGGACAGGGAAAGAGACCCAGTACTTC
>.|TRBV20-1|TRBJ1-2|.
CSARDPVGGYGYTF
TGCAGTGCTAGAGATCCCGTTGGGGGTTATGGCTACACCTTC
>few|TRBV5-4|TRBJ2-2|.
CASSLVLENTGELFF
TGTGCCAGCAGCTTAGTTCTAGAGAACACCGGGGAGCTGTTTTTT
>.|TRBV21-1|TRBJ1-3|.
CASSNSGQGGNTIYF
TGTGCCAGCAGCAACTCCGGACAGGGAGGAAACACCATATATTTT
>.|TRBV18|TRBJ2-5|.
CASSPDGQETQYF
TGTGCCAGCTCACCGGACGGCCAAGAGACCCAGTACTTC
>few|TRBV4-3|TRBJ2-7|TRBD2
CASSQDWGGSSYEQYF
TGCGCCAGCAGCCAAGATTGGGGGGGGAGCTCCTACGAGCAGTACTTC